This TCR beta chain was sequenced during a study of graft-versus-host responses after intestinal transplantation. About the study: Each transplant was multivisceral, liver-intestinal, or isolated intestinal. Induction with anti-thymocyte globulin, then tacrolimus and steroids for about 3 years, was given to all recipients.

CDR1 and CDR2 (germline): SGHRS, YFSETQ. The V and J ends lost 1 base and 0 bases, in that order; junction bases with no gene match: 4. CDR3 length equals 15 residues. With respect to this clone: What it binds is unknown.

The assay was immunoSEQ multiplex PCR, and TCRdb's table has in-frame clones only and misses some. The table lists roughly 53,000 clones, about 90% of them singletons. Study findings and constraints: The highest levels of circulating GvH clones went along with early declines in HvG clones after transplant. GvH clones appeared in recipient marrow, some first in ileum or blood.

The V call is TRBV5-1, the J call TRBJ2-7; 7 bases are a match to TRBD1. This specimen consisted of PBMCs, obtained 650 to 670 days after intestinal transplant. The TCR was taken from a human patient who received an intestinal transplant, so some T cells may come from the graft donor. The CDR3 loop reads CASSLMGQSSYEQYF. The CDR3 region has the DNA TGCGCCAGCAGCTTGATGGGACAGAGCTCCTACGAGCAGTACTTC. Full variable domain (rest looked up from reference TRBV5-1 and TRBJ2-7): KAGVTQTPRYLIKTRGQQVTLSCSPISGHRSVSWYQQTPGQGLQFLFEYFSETQRNKGNFPGRFSGRQFSNSRSEMNVSTLELGDSALYLCASSLMGQSSYEQYFGPGTRLTVT.